This T cell receptor (beta chain) was obtained from a study of tumor and adjacent non-tumor tissue in lung cancer (dated by TCRdb to the late 2010s). For the wider study: By cancer type, the cohort comprised 11 to 12 adenocarcinoma patients, a couple of squamous cell carcinoma patients and 1 small cell lung cancer patient. The 15 or so patients were aged roughly 31 to 80 years, included roughly ten men and 5 women, and had TNM stage I to III disease. TCRbeta CDR3 sequencing was performed on 30 to 35 paired specimens, with one tumor sample and one normal lung sample collected per patient. Bulk TCRbeta repertoires were compared between lung tumor tissue and matched distant non-tumor lung tissue obtained from about 16 lung cancer patients. A total of roughly 130 million productive TCRbeta reads were generated by sequencing, corresponding to an average of approximately 4 million reads per sample. What the authors observed across the whole study: Significantly higher TCR diversity was found in younger patients, and higher tumor TCR diversity was associated with shorter overall and disease-free survival. With only roughly 16 patients in the cohort, the authors noted that larger samples and more detailed clinical data are needed. In normal lung, the top 100 clones accounted for a significantly larger cumulative share of the repertoire than in tumor tissue. The methods do not name the sequencing platform or mention unique molecular identifiers. Because peripheral blood was not sequenced, the blood TCRbeta repertoires of the lung cancer patients in the study went unexamined. Tumor tissue showed significantly greater TCR diversity (inverse Simpson) than normal lung tissue (approximately 430 vs 150, P = 0.0075, Mann-Whitney U test).

Bulk unsorted tissue served as the source for RNA extraction, and RNA quality was assessed using a NanoDrop ND-1000 and an Agilent 2100. Newly diagnosed lung cancer patients without prior chemotherapy who had been admitted for thoracic surgery in China between August and November 2014 were enrolled as donors. The study excluded patients who had received radiotherapy or chemotherapy before or who had another cancer at the same time. Pieces of surgical tissue measuring roughly 1-2 cm3 were kept in RNAlater solution and stored at -80 degrees C until use. This clonotype was counted many times. The antigen this receptor binds is unknown. No much larger clone is present one base from it, and per-base qualities are unavailable. For CDR1 and CDR2, the germline V gene (reference sequence) lists SEHNR and FQNEAQ. V drops 1 base and J drops 1 base, leaving 16 bases in between. From cysteine to phenylalanine, the CDR3 is 17 amino acids long. The kept DNA is CDR3 alone, 51 bases in frame from the first base.

Libraries were constructed by multiplex PCR. TCRdb lists the instrument as Illumina HiSeq 2500. TCRbeta libraries were constructed through three rounds of nested PCR with primers (Table S4) according to protocols adapted from ARM-PCR. Before sequencing, PCR products of 200-500 bp were cut from the gel and purified using the QIAquick gel extraction kit. The authors processed their data as follows. Trimmomatic was used to clean the reads, FLASH merged the cleaned reads into complete CDR3 sequences, and MiTCR assigned the sequences to V(D)J germline segments. Clonal diversity was computed as the inverse Simpson's index with VDJtools. Productive reads were defined as in-frame sequences without a premature stop codon. TCRdb itself trimmed the public reads at Q25 with fastp, ran MiXCR and retained productive beta chains. All rows with the same CDR3 protein become a single entry with the most common DNA and genes. The V and J calls were not made by the authors but by TCRdb's processing. The sample yields some 74,000 distinct CDR3 sequences; 72% were counted once. The ten largest clones add up to roughly a tenth of the sample.

The sample comprised lung tumor tissue. The V and J genes are TRBV7-9 and TRBJ2-5; the best D guess is TRBD2, with 5 bases matching. This TCR came from a woman aged 40 to 50 with non-small cell lung cancer. The DNA sequence follows: TGTGCCAGCAGCTTAGGTCGGGCTTTCGGGATCCAAGAGACCCAGTACTTC. This gives the protein CASSLGRAFGIQETQYF.